This TCR beta chain was identified during a study of neurological immune-mediated disorders. The study, taken as a whole, reports: One related-CDR3 cluster, identified by phylogenetic grouping, held the repertoires of 18 of 34 multiple sclerosis patients and was a possible signature.

V lost 9 bases and J lost 2; bases outside the gene matches: 4. CDR1 is SGHTA and CDR2 is FQGNSA in the germline V gene. This CDR3 region has 13 residues. Remarks on this clonotype: Antigen unknown. The CDR3 ends on some other residue instead of the conserved phenylalanine or tryptophan, so this is likely a read error.

cDNA was made by 5'RACE with 10-nucleotide random UMIs. TCRdb independently ran MiXCR on the 5' RACE reads; one entry per CDR3 protein. The profile covers fewer than 35,000 distinct CDR3 sequences, with 2.5% to 4% appearing a single time and more than 6% taken by the ten largest. This chain connects TRBV7-2 to TRBJ2-5; TRBD2 agrees at 9 bases. The TCR sequence derives from a woman in her twenties or thirties with multiple sclerosis. The sample taken for sequencing was PBMCs. Written as DNA, the CDR3 is TGTGCCAGAAGCGGGAGGCCACAAGAGACCCAGTACTAC. This translates into CARSGRPQETQYY.